What follows are 9 T cell receptor beta chains derived from one specimen sequenced in a study of blood T cell repertoires in COVID-19. Repertoires were generated with immunoSEQ multiplex PCR, while TCRdb's copy carries only in-frame clones and drops some. The sample shows about 250,000 clones, around four fifths of them seen only once. Sequenced input: peripheral blood. Every receptor here comes from a woman between 65 and 79 years old with acute or convalescent COVID-19.

This clone was seen a few times. The gene calls are TRBV4-2 and TRBJ2-4; possible D gene TRBD1, 6 bases. The V and J ends lost 0 bases and 0 bases respectively, with 12 bases between them. The CDR3 loop spans 17 amino acids. The germline CDR1 and CDR2 sequences are LGHNA and YNFKEQ. The CDR3 nucleotides read TGTGCCAGCAGCCAAGACGCGGACAGCCTAGCCAAAAACATTCAGTACTTC. It is translated as CASSQDADSLAKNIQYF.

V usage is TRBV10-1 and J usage is TRBJ2-5; 11 nucleotides agree with TRBD2. This CDR3 is built from 16 residues. CDR1 and CDR2 from the germline V gene are WNHNN and SYGVQD (reference sequence). The V and J ends lost 3 bases and 5 bases, in that order; junction bases with no gene match: 8. The CDR3 DNA is TGCGCCAGCAGTGACCCTGGACTAGCGGGTTCCGAGACCCAGTACTTC. This gives the protein CASSDPGLAGSETQYF.

The chain recombines TRBV5-1 with TRBJ2-7, with 10 bases lining up with TRBD1. This CDR3 region has 16 residues. V gave up 0 bases and J gave up 4 bases; unmatched junction bases: 7. Germline V lookup: CDR1 SGHRS, CDR2 YFSETQ. The chain's CDR3 is CASSLDTGTGVYEQYF. The CDR3 coding sequence is TGCGCCAGCAGCTTGGACACCGGGACAGGGGTGTACGAGCAGTACTTC.

This clone was observed once. The CDR3 nucleotides are TGTGCCAGCAGCTTTCCGACAGGGTCGATGGCTGAAGCTTTCTTT. Protein: CASSFPTGSMAEAFF. The chain has TRBV5-4 and TRBJ1-1, with TRBD1 matching over 7 bases. Trimming removed 2 bases from V and 6 bases from J; junction bases left unmatched: 10. CDR1 is SGHNT and CDR2 is YYREEE in the germline V gene (reference sequence). This CDR3 contains 15 residues. The full variable domain, in which reference TRBV5-4 and TRBJ1-1 provide the parts outside the CDR3, is ETGVTQSPTHLIKTRGQQVTLRCSSQSGHNTVSWYQQALGQGPQFIFQYYREEENGRGNFPPRFSGLQFPNYSSELNVNALELDDSALYLCASSFPTGSMAEAFFGQGTRLTVV.

The chain joins TRBV7-2 to TRBJ2-7; the match to TRBD2 covers 11 bases. The CDR3 has 17 amino acids. CDR1 and CDR2 from the germline V gene are SGHTA and FQGNSA. V shed 5 bases and J 3 bases; nucleotides not matched to a gene: 12. The CDR3 reads CASSHIATSGVGYEQYF. The CDR3 DNA reads as TGTGCCAGCAGCCACATAGCGACTAGCGGGGTAGGCTACGAGCAGTACTTC.

The V call is TRBV7-6, the J call TRBJ1-1, with a tentative D call TRBD1 (5 bases). From germline, CDR1 is SGHVS and CDR2 FNYEAQ. The CDR3 is 16 residues long. Trimming removed 1 base from V and 2 bases from J, with 14 bases in between. The CDR3, as DNA: TGTGCCAGCAGCTTAGGCGTCGGGGGGGTTAACACTGAAGCTTTCTTT. Its translation is CASSLGVGGVNTEAFF.

This clone appeared a single time. The chain is built from TRBV18 and TRBJ2-2; D perhaps matches TRBD1 (6 bases). The V and J ends lost 2 bases and 0 bases respectively, with 10 bases between them. There are 16 residues in the CDR3. The V gene's germline CDR1 is KGHSH and CDR2 LQKENI. The CDR3 bases are TGTGCCAGCTCACCAGCCCAGGGGACGAACACCGGGGAGCTGTTTTTT. It yields the protein CASSPAQGTNTGELFF.

A single count supports this clone. J is TRBJ2-1 and V is TRBV4-3; the match to TRBD2 covers 8 bases. After removal of 2 bases from V and 6 bases from J, the junction contained 6 bases not matched to a gene. This CDR3 has 15 amino acids. From germline, CDR1 is LGHNA and CDR2 YSLEER. The CDR3 spells CASSQRAGVLNEQFF. For the CDR3, the DNA is TGCGCCAGCAGCCAACGAGCGGGGGTTCTCAATGAGCAGTTCTTC.

V usage is TRBV6-6 and J usage is TRBJ2-5; D not certain. The V end was cut by 0 bases, the J end by 5 bases, with 16 bases between. Per germline, CDR1 MNHNY and CDR2 SVGAGI (reference sequence). The CDR3 has 16 amino acids. The chain's CDR3 is CASSYSRATGGETQYF. CDR3 bases: TGTGCCAGCAGTTACTCCCGAGCGACCGGTGGGGAGACCCAGTACTTC.